The 16 T cell receptor beta chains in this list originate from one sample, sequenced in a study of chemoradiotherapy in HPV16-positive cancers. TCRdb's table, derived via immunoSEQ multiplex PCR, lists solely in-frame clones and lacks some. Of about 53,000 clones listed, 90% are singletons. Sequenced here: blood, sampled from a patient who underwent chemoradiotherapy. The origin of the receptors is a human donor with HPV-associated anogenital cancer.

The chain combines TRBV6-6 with TRBJ2-7; 12 bases agree with TRBD2. The CDR3 totals 16 residues. Per germline, CDR1 MNHNY and CDR2 SVGAGI (reference sequence). V was clipped by 5 bases and J by 7 bases; unmatched bases: 12. The CDR3 DNA is TGTGCCAGCAGTCGCCGGACTAGCGGGGTTGTGGAAGAGCAGTACTTC. Amino acid sequence: CASSRRTSGVVEEQYF.

This rearrangement joins TRBV10-1 to TRBJ1-5; D ambiguous. CDR3 size: 13 residues. Trimming left V 0 bases short and J 3 bases short, with 3 bases between. Germline assignment: CDR1 WNHNN and CDR2 SYGVQD (reference sequence). CDR3 residues: CASSESLNQPQHF. The CDR3 bases are TGCGCCAGCAGTGAGTCGCTCAATCAGCCCCAGCATTTT.

The chain employs TRBV27 and TRBJ1-1, with 7 nucleotides matching TRBD1. Germline V gives CDR1 MNHEY, CDR2 SMNVEV (reference sequence). This CDR3 comprises 16 residues. Trimming cost V 5 bases and J 0 bases; bases outside gene matches: 9. Written as DNA, the CDR3 is TGTGCCAGCAGTGGCCTGGAGGGGGCATTGAACACTGAAGCTTTCTTT. Protein: CASSGLEGALNTEAFF.

Only a few counts were recorded for this clone. The chain combines TRBV7-2 with TRBJ1-4, with D tentatively TRBD1 (6 bases). CDR1 and CDR2 (germline): SGHTA, FQGNSA. The ends were cut back, 5 bases at V and 3 bases at J, with 19 bases in the middle. The CDR3 is made up of 17 amino acids. The CDR3 DNA follows: TGTGCCAGCAGCCCAGACACAGGGAGGATAGCTAATGAAAAACTGTTTTTT. This translates into CASSPDTGRIANEKLFF.

The genes are TRBV11-2 and TRBJ1-6; D gene ambiguous. This CDR3 contains 14 residues. Germline CDR1 and CDR2: SGHAT and FQNNGV. Trimming stripped 1 base from V and 4 bases from J, with 5 bases between. The CDR3 DNA follows: TGTGCCAGCAGCTTAGGCGGGTATAATTCACCCCTCCACTTT. Translated: CASSLGGYNSPLHF.

Concerning this clone: Other DNA sequences in this sample translate to the same CDR3. The chain links TRBV30 to TRBJ2-2; D may match TRBD1 or TRBD2 (5 bases each). This CDR3 comprises 14 residues. The V and J ends lost 3 bases and 5 bases respectively, with 13 bases between them. The V gene's germline CDR1 is GTSNPN and CDR2 SVGIG (reference sequence). The CDR3 here is CAWRRGQGTGELFF. The CDR3 DNA reads as TGTGCCTGGAGGAGGGGTCAGGGAACCGGGGAGCTGTTTTTT.

This chain connects TRBV11-2 to TRBJ2-2; TRBD2 agrees at 8 bases. V lost 3 bases, J lost 2 bases, and 5 bases stayed unmatched. Germline V gene sequence: CDR1 SGHAT, CDR2 FQNNGV. The CDR3 is 16 residues long. CDR3 coding DNA: TGTGCCAGCAGCTTCTATGCGGGGGGTAACACCGGGGAGCTGTTTTTT. Translating gives CASSFYAGGNTGELFF.

For the CDR3, the DNA is TGTGCCAGCGTACAGGGGGCAGGCACTGAAGCTTTCTTT. Translating gives CASVQGAGTEAFF. The genes are TRBV19 and TRBJ1-1, with 9 bases lining up with TRBD1. The CDR3 is 13 amino acids. Losses at the gene ends were 9 bases for V and 4 bases for J; bases not matched to a gene: 6. From germline, CDR1 is LNHDA and CDR2 SQIVND (reference sequence).

This chain uses TRBV7-9 with TRBJ2-3, with D possibly being TRBD2 (5 bases). CDR1 SEHNR and CDR2 FQNEAQ come from the germline V gene (reference sequence). The CDR3 has 13 residues. V dropped 1 base and J dropped 4 bases, with 6 bases sitting between them. The CDR3 DNA reads TGTGCCAGCAGCTTAGTGGGAGCAGATACGCAGTATTTT. Its protein is CASSLVGADTQYF.

This clone was detected only once. The chain combines TRBV4-3 with TRBJ1-6; no firm D call. CDR1 is LGHNA, CDR2 YSLEER, per germline. The CDR3 sequence is 15 residues long. Between the trimmed V and J ends, which lost 0 bases and 7 bases, there was a span of 10 bases. The CDR3 nucleotides read TGCGCCAGCAGCCAAGATTGGAAAAGGAATTCACCCCTCCACTTT. This codes for CASSQDWKRNSPLHF.

The sample holds a few counts of this clone. CDR3 nucleotide sequence: TGTGCCAGCAGTTTCAAAGGGTGGGACATTCAGTACTTC. This gives the protein CASSFKGWDIQYF. The chain has TRBV27 and TRBJ2-4; D is unresolved. Germline V gene lookup returns CDR1 MNHEY and CDR2 SMNVEV (reference sequence). Trimming left V 3 bases short and J 8 bases short, with 11 bases between. This CDR3 has 13 amino acids.

The chain uses TRBV6-5 and TRBJ1-5; the match to TRBD1 covers 9 bases. The CDR3 has 15 amino acids. Germline V gives CDR1 MNHEY, CDR2 SVGAGI. V shed 6 bases and J 2 bases; nucleotides not matched to a gene: 5. CDR3 coding DNA: TGTGCCAGCAGCCGGACAGGGGAGGGCAATCAGCCCCAGCATTTT. Amino acids: CASSRTGEGNQPQHF.

The rearrangement uses TRBV18 and TRBJ2-5; D gene unclear. Germline CDR1 KGHSH, CDR2 LQKENI. The CDR3 runs to 12 residues. The V and J ends lost 0 bases and 5 bases respectively, with 4 bases between them. CDR3 DNA sequence: TGTGCCAGCTCACCACCCCGCGAGACCCAGTACTTC. This encodes CASSPPRETQYF.

The chain links TRBV5-1 to TRBJ1-2; D is uncertain. The CDR3 is 14 amino acids. Trimming shortened V by 0 bases and J by 0 bases, and 6 bases separated the two germline ends. CDR1 is SGHRS and CDR2 is YFSETQ in the germline V gene. CDR3 region: CASSLEATNYGYTF. As DNA, the CDR3 is TGCGCCAGCAGCTTGGAGGCTACTAACTATGGCTACACCTTC.

The chain is built from TRBV4-3 and TRBJ1-3; D is undetermined. Germline V gene data show CDR1 as LGHNA and CDR2 as YSLEER. This CDR3 comprises 13 residues. The V end was cut by 1 base, the J end by 4 bases, with 5 bases between. The CDR3 DNA is TGCGCCAGCAGCCAAGTGGGGGGAAACACCATATATTTT. Its protein product is CASSQVGGNTIYF.

This clone was found a few times. The V gene is TRBV19, the J gene TRBJ1-2; 7 positions agree with TRBD1. V trimming: 8 bases; J trimming: 0 bases; junction bases outside the gene matches: 6. Per the germline V gene, CDR1 is LNHDA and CDR2 is SQIVND (reference sequence). This CDR3 is built from 14 residues. The CDR3 protein is CASRQGLANYGYTF. The CDR3 coding sequence is TGTGCCAGTCGACAGGGCTTAGCTAACTATGGCTACACCTTC.